The rows below give T cell receptor beta chains drawn from one sample of a study of response to subunit inactivated influenza vaccine. MiXCR, run by TCRdb on the RT-PCR reads, gives a single entry per CDR3 protein. The sample consists of over 800,000 distinct CDR3 sequences, approximately 21% of them appearing once. The sequencing used PBMCs from blood, collected around 5 days after vaccination. Receptors were obtained from a man aged 45-60 years who received an inactivated influenza vaccine. The CDR3 runs from the conserved cysteine through the conserved F or W. D genes are given only for firm matches. Not every row has a clone size; where given, it reads once, few, many or a size class.

J: TRBJ1-1; size: -; D: -; V: TRBV6-5; CDR3: CASSYSSSWGENTEAFF; DNA: TGTGCCAGCAGTTACTCGAGTTCGTGGGGGGAGAACACTGAAGCTTTCTTT
J: TRBJ2-1; size: -; D: TRBD1; V: TRBV5-1; CDR3: CASSLGDRGLGNEQFF; DNA: TGCGCCAGCAGCTTGGGAGACAGGGGGCTCGGCAATGAGCAGTTCTTC
J: TRBJ2-7; size: -; D: TRBD2; V: TRBV11-1; CDR3: CASSLTSGISYEQYF; DNA: TGTGCCAGCAGCTTAACTAGCGGGATCTCCTACGAGCAGTACTTC
J: TRBJ1-1; size: -; D: -; V: TRBV10-3; CDR3: CAISGWETHMNTEAFF; DNA: TGTGCCATCAGTGGTTGGGAGACACACATGAACACTGAAGCTTTCTTT
J: TRBJ2-1; size: few; D: -; V: TRBV6-2/TRBV6-3; CDR3: CASSYFGGKRYNEQFF; DNA: TGTGCCAGCAGTTACTTTGGCGGAAAGAGGTACAATGAGCAGTTCTTC
J: TRBJ2-1; size: few; D: -; V: TRBV7-2; CDR3: CASSLAVMEFHEQFF; DNA: TGTGCCAGCAGCTTAGCAGTGATGGAGTTTCATGAGCAGTTCTTC
J: TRBJ2-5; size: many; D: TRBD2; V: TRBV20-1; CDR3: CSARGTSGQETQYF; DNA: TGCAGTGCTAGAGGGACTAGCGGGCAAGAGACCCAGTACTTC
J: TRBJ2-2; size: few; D: -; V: TRBV24-1; CDR3: CATSDSGRWNTGELFF; DNA: TGTGCCACCAGTGATTCCGGACGTTGGAACACCGGGGAGCTGTTTTTT
J: TRBJ2-2; size: many; D: -; V: TRBV5-6; CDR3: CASSSLSGPGELFF; DNA: TGTGCCAGCAGCTCCCTAAGTGGACCCGGGGAGCTGTTTTTT
J: TRBJ2-5; size: few; D: TRBD2; V: TRBV5-1; CDR3: CASSYLAGGGETQYF; DNA: TGCGCCAGCAGCTACTTAGCGGGAGGGGGCGAGACCCAGTACTTC
J: TRBJ2-2; size: -; D: TRBD1; V: TRBV7-2; CDR3: CASSAGQVNTGELFF; DNA: TGTGCCAGCAGTGCCGGACAGGTGAACACCGGGGAGCTGTTTTTT
J: TRBJ2-1; size: -; D: TRBD1; V: TRBV12-3/TRBV12-4; CDR3: CASSGTGDYYNEQFF; DNA: TGTGCCAGCAGTGGGACAGGGGATTACTACAATGAGCAGTTCTTC
J: TRBJ2-1; size: -; D: -; V: TRBV27; CDR3: CASRRHRDDNYNEQFF; DNA: TGTGCCAGCCGCCGCCACCGGGACGACAACTACAATGAGCAGTTCTTC
J: TRBJ2-7; size: -; D: -; V: TRBV20-1; CDR3: CSARDGREQYF; DNA: TGCAGTGCTAGAGATGGGAGGGAGCAGTACTTC
J: TRBJ2-7; size: -; D: -; V: TRBV28; CDR3: CASSLGLQLYEQYF; DNA: TGTGCCAGCAGTTTGGGGCTCCAGCTCTACGAGCAGTACTTC
J: TRBJ2-7; size: -; D: -; V: TRBV9; CDR3: CASSVSEGSSYEQYF; DNA: TGTGCCAGCAGCGTATCGGAAGGGAGCTCCTACGAGCAGTACTTC
J: TRBJ2-3; size: -; D: -; V: TRBV7-6; CDR3: CASSSREWRDTQYF; DNA: TGTGCCAGCAGCTCACGGGAATGGAGAGATACGCAGTATTTT
J: TRBJ2-7; size: few; D: -; V: TRBV27; CDR3: CASSSYQVSSPYEQYF; DNA: TGTGCCAGCAGTTCCTATCAAGTTAGTAGCCCCTACGAGCAGTACTTC
J: TRBJ2-3; size: few; D: TRBD1; V: TRBV9; CDR3: CASSVGGRGRTDTQYF; DNA: TGTGCCAGCAGCGTAGGCGGCAGGGGGCGGACAGATACGCAGTATTTT
J: TRBJ2-4; size: few; D: -; V: TRBV20-1; CDR3: CSASNGRGLAKNIQYF; DNA: TGCAGTGCTAGTAATGGTCGGGGGTTAGCCAAAAACATTCAGTACTTC
J: TRBJ2-7; size: few; D: -; V: TRBV28; CDR3: CASSFSAYEQYF; DNA: TGTGCCAGCAGTTTTTCTGCATACGAGCAGTACTTC
J: TRBJ2-5; size: -; D: -; V: TRBV29-1; CDR3: CSVEESVGETQYF; DNA: TGCAGCGTTGAAGAGTCAGTAGGAGAGACCCAGTACTTC
J: TRBJ2-7; size: -; D: -; V: TRBV7-9; CDR3: CASSLEGATYEQYF; DNA: TGTGCCAGCAGCTTAGAGGGTGCGACCTACGAGCAGTACTTC
J: TRBJ2-5; size: few; D: -; V: TRBV12-3/TRBV12-4; CDR3: CASSIGKETQYF; DNA: TGTGCCAGCAGTATCGGAAAAGAGACCCAGTACTTC
J: TRBJ2-1; size: many; D: -; V: TRBV5-6; CDR3: CASSLAVRGVNEQFF; DNA: TGTGCCAGCAGCTTGGCAGTCAGGGGAGTCAATGAGCAGTTCTTC
J: TRBJ1-1; size: -; D: -; V: TRBV11-2; CDR3: CASSLDRVGGSEAFF; DNA: TGTGCCAGCAGCTTAGATCGGGTGGGAGGTTCTGAAGCTTTCTTT
J: TRBJ2-1; size: -; D: TRBD2; V: TRBV9; CDR3: CASSPGGAVSGNEQFF; DNA: TGTGCCAGCAGCCCGGGGGGAGCGGTTAGCGGGAATGAGCAGTTCTTC
J: TRBJ2-7; size: many; D: TRBD1; V: TRBV7-2; CDR3: CASSGDRFYEQYF; DNA: TGTGCCAGCTCCGGGGACAGATTTTACGAGCAGTACTTC
J: TRBJ2-1; size: few; D: TRBD2; V: TRBV12-3/TRBV12-4; CDR3: CASRSTSGYNEQFF; DNA: TGTGCCAGCAGATCAACTAGCGGATACAATGAGCAGTTCTTC
J: TRBJ1-4; size: -; D: -; V: TRBV20-1; CDR3: CSAHQGNEKLFF; DNA: TGCAGTGCCCACCAGGGTAATGAAAAACTGTTTTTT
J: TRBJ2-2; size: few; D: TRBD1; V: TRBV5-1; CDR3: CASIGQGAGELFF; DNA: TGCGCCAGCATCGGGCAGGGGGCCGGGGAGCTGTTTTTT
J: TRBJ2-7; size: few; D: TRBD1; V: TRBV20-1; CDR3: CSARRDRGRFYEQYF; DNA: TGCAGTGCTAGACGCGACAGGGGGCGCTTCTACGAGCAGTACTTC
J: TRBJ1-2; size: -; D: -; V: TRBV3-1; CDR3: CASSQDRGRGDYGYTF; DNA: TGTGCCAGCAGCCAAGATCGAGGCAGGGGAGACTATGGCTACACCTTC
J: TRBJ2-4; size: -; D: -; V: TRBV28; CDR3: CASSLRVIDIQYF; DNA: TGTGCCAGCAGTTTGAGGGTTATAGACATTCAGTACTTC
J: TRBJ2-7; size: few; D: TRBD1; V: TRBV11-2; CDR3: CASSYSSRQGYEQYF; DNA: TGTGCCAGCAGCTACTCCTCCCGACAGGGTTACGAGCAGTACTTC
J: TRBJ2-7; size: -; D: TRBD1; V: TRBV7-9; CDR3: CASSSGQGAHEQYF; DNA: TGTGCCAGCAGCTCGGGACAGGGGGCCCACGAGCAGTACTTC
J: TRBJ2-3; size: many; D: TRBD1; V: TRBV28; CDR3: CASSGTGTTDTQYF; DNA: TGTGCCAGCAGTGGGACAGGGACCACAGATACGCAGTATTTT
J: TRBJ2-1; size: -; D: TRBD2; V: TRBV7-2; CDR3: CASSPMGRGSYNEQFF; DNA: TGTGCCAGCAGCCCCATGGGGCGGGGGTCTTACAATGAGCAGTTCTTC
J: TRBJ2-7; size: many; D: -; V: TRBV10-3; CDR3: CATLESYEQYF; DNA: TGTGCCACCCTCGAATCCTACGAGCAGTACTTC
J: TRBJ2-3; size: few; D: TRBD1; V: TRBV9; CDR3: CASSVDTGASTDTQYF; DNA: TGTGCCAGCAGCGTAGATACAGGGGCTAGCACAGATACGCAGTATTTT
J: TRBJ2-3; size: once; D: TRBD2; V: TRBV6-5; CDR3: CASSFSGLATDTQYF; DNA: TGTGCCAGCAGTTTCTCCGGACTAGCCACAGATACGCAGTATTTT
J: TRBJ1-5; size: -; D: TRBD1; V: TRBV7-2; CDR3: CASRLQGAGSNQPQHF; DNA: TGTGCCAGCAGGCTACAGGGGGCGGGTAGTAATCAGCCCCAGCATTTT
J: TRBJ2-7; size: few; D: TRBD1; V: TRBV5-6; CDR3: CASSRGQGALDEQYF; DNA: TGTGCCAGCAGCAGGGGACAGGGGGCGTTGGACGAGCAGTACTTC
J: TRBJ1-2; size: -; D: -; V: TRBV20-1; CDR3: CSARSRVRGYTF; DNA: TGCAGTGCTAGATCCCGCGTTCGTGGCTACACCTTC
J: TRBJ2-5; size: once; D: TRBD1; V: TRBV27; CDR3: CASSFGQGAIGETQYF; DNA: TGTGCCAGCAGTTTCGGACAGGGGGCGATCGGAGAGACCCAGTACTTC
J: TRBJ2-1; size: -; D: -; V: TRBV29-1; CDR3: CSVGGLGYNEQFF; DNA: TGCAGCGTTGGAGGACTTGGCTACAATGAGCAGTTCTTC
J: TRBJ1-5; size: -; D: TRBD1; V: TRBV2; CDR3: CASTVGQGGNQPQHF; DNA: TGTGCCAGCACCGTTGGACAGGGCGGGAATCAGCCCCAGCATTTT
J: TRBJ2-7; size: few; D: -; V: TRBV12-3/TRBV12-4; CDR3: CASSSHPSRGGTYEQYF; DNA: TGTGCCAGCAGTTCCCATCCATCCAGGGGAGGGACCTACGAGCAGTACTTC
J: TRBJ2-7; size: -; D: -; V: TRBV5-1; CDR3: CASSRTGAYRDEQYF; DNA: TGCGCCAGCAGCCGAACGGGAGCGTACCGGGACGAGCAGTACTTC
J: TRBJ1-2; size: few; D: -; V: TRBV5-1; CDR3: CASSSGPGQFTNYGYTF; DNA: TGCGCCAGCAGCTCCGGACCCGGACAGTTTACTAACTATGGCTACACCTTC
J: TRBJ2-7; size: -; D: -; V: TRBV12-3/TRBV12-4; CDR3: CASSRRAADYEQYF; DNA: TGTGCCAGCAGCCGACGGGCAGCCGACTACGAGCAGTACTTC
J: TRBJ2-7; size: -; D: TRBD2; V: TRBV4-2; CDR3: CASSQALSGSAYEQYF; DNA: TGTGCCAGCAGCCAGGCCCTAAGCGGGAGCGCCTACGAGCAGTACTTC
J: TRBJ1-5; size: -; D: TRBD1; V: TRBV12-3/TRBV12-4; CDR3: CASSSGQGGLQPQHF; DNA: TGTGCCAGCAGTTCTGGACAGGGCGGGCTTCAGCCCCAGCATTTT
J: TRBJ2-1; size: many; D: -; V: TRBV12-3/TRBV12-4; CDR3: CASRYAQGPPFF; DNA: TGTGCCAGCAGGTACGCCCAAGGCCCTCCGTTCTTC
J: TRBJ2-5; size: -; D: -; V: TRBV7-9; CDR3: CASSLPKGKETQYF; DNA: TGTGCCAGCAGCTTACCGAAAGGGAAAGAGACCCAGTACTTC